Presented here are 25 T cell receptor beta chains from one specimen sequenced in a study of blood T cell repertoires in COVID-19. Assay: immunoSEQ multiplex PCR; the TCRdb copy retains only in-frame clones and omits some. The table shows about 39,000 clones, with more than 80% occurring only once. The sample taken for sequencing was peripheral blood. These receptor sequences come from a man in his 60s with acute or convalescent COVID-19.

This chain connects TRBV6-2 or TRBV6-3 to TRBJ2-2; D gene ambiguous. The CDR3 extends over 11 amino acids. Germline lookup yields CDR1 MNHEY and CDR2 SVGEGT. Trimming left V 3 bases short and J 8 bases short, with 4 bases between. CDR3 DNA: TGTGCCAGCAGTTATCTAGGGGAGCTGTTTTTT. This encodes CASSYLGELFF.

This chain joins TRBV29-1 and TRBJ2-1; 10 bases align to TRBD2. The germline CDR1 and CDR2 sequences are SQVTM and ANQGSEA. Trimming at V came to 7 bases and at J to 10 bases, leaving 13 bases not matched to a gene. CDR3 length: 14 residues. CDR3 nucleotide sequence: TGCAGCGCCCTGTCTCTAGCGGGAGACAGGGAGCAGTTCTTC. Translation: CSALSLAGDREQFF.

To note about this clone: Other DNA sequences in this specimen translate into the identical CDR3. The chain carries TRBV18 and TRBJ2-7, with D perhaps TRBD2 (6 bases). The germline V and J ends were trimmed by 0 bases and 6 bases, with 9 bases remaining between them. CDR1 and CDR2 (germline): KGHSH, LQKENI. The CDR3 spans 13 residues. This CDR3 reads CASSPPGGGEQYF. The CDR3 DNA reads as TGTGCCAGCTCACCACCGGGGGGAGGCGAGCAGTACTTC.

This clone appeared a single time. V gene TRBV6-5 combines with J gene TRBJ1-3; D is unclear. CDR3 length equals 12 residues. The germline V gene has CDR1 MNHEY and CDR2 SVGAGI. Between the trimmed V and J ends, which lost 7 bases and 3 bases, there was a span of 7 bases. The CDR3 loop is CASTPYGNTIYF. The DNA for the CDR3 is TGTGCCAGCACCCCGTATGGAAACACCATATATTTT.

This chain uses TRBV19 with TRBJ1-5; tentative D call: TRBD1 (6 bases). The CDR3 covers 17 residues. CDR1 is LNHDA, CDR2 SQIVND, per germline (reference sequence). The V end was cut by 5 bases, the J end by 1 base, with 18 bases between. The CDR3 spells CASSGRGWNRSNQPQHF. For the CDR3, the DNA is TGTGCCAGTAGTGGCAGGGGTTGGAATCGGAGCAATCAGCCCCAGCATTTT.

The chain is built from TRBV18 and TRBJ2-2; 7 nucleotides match TRBD1. The V gene end was trimmed by 3 bases and the J gene end by 6 bases; junction bases not matched to a gene: 4. The CDR3 has 14 amino acids. Germline CDR1 and CDR2: KGHSH and LQKENI. In nucleotides, the CDR3 is TGTGCCAGCTCACCCACAGGGGCCGCCGGGGAGCTGTTTTTT. Translated, it gives CASSPTGAAGELFF. The whole variable domain, remainder taken from reference TRBV18 and TRBJ2-2, is NAGVMQNPRHLVRRRGQEARLRCSPMKGHSHVYWYRQLPEEGLKFMVYLQKENIIDESGMPKERFSAEFPKEGPSILRIQQVVRGDSAAYFCASSPTGAAGELFFGEGSRLTVL.

The V and J genes are TRBV18 and TRBJ2-3; TRBD2 matches at 9 bases. CDR3 length equals 16 residues. V lost 0 bases and J lost 2; bases outside the gene matches: 3. Germline V gene data show CDR1 as KGHSH and CDR2 as LQKENI. In DNA form, the CDR3 reads TGTGCCAGCTCACCACCGTTAGCGGGGGTCACAGATACGCAGTATTTT. Its translation: CASSPPLAGVTDTQYF.

DNA for the CDR3: TGTGCCAGCAGCTTACCGGGACTAGCGGGCCAAAGGGTGCACAATGAGCAGTTCTTC. It translates to CASSLPGLAGQRVHNEQFF. The rearrangement uses TRBV5-4 and TRBJ2-1; 12 nucleotides match TRBD2. The CDR3 is 19 residues long. V lost 2 bases to trimming and J lost 5 bases; unmatched junction nucleotides: 14. The germline gives CDR1 SGHNT, CDR2 YYREEE (reference sequence).

The chain is built from TRBV7-6 and TRBJ2-5; no reliable D call. The CDR3 has 16 residues. Between the trimmed V and J ends, which lost 5 bases and 1 base, there was a span of 17 bases. The germline gives CDR1 SGHVS, CDR2 FNYEAQ. Here the CDR3 DNA reads TGTGCCAGCAGCCTAGGTGTGTCTAGAGGCCAAGAGACCCAGTACTTC. Its protein is CASSLGVSRGQETQYF.

The gene calls are TRBV14 and TRBJ2-7; 7 positions match TRBD1. This CDR3 has 17 amino acids. CDR1 and CDR2 (germline): SGHDN, FVKESK. V was pared by 4 bases and J by 0 bases, with 12 bases of the junction left unmatched. The chain's CDR3 is CASSPPKRQGYSYEQYF. The CDR3 bases are TGTGCCAGCAGCCCCCCCAAACGACAGGGCTACTCCTACGAGCAGTACTTC.

This clone is deemed large (0.1 to 1%). The V gene is TRBV5-1, the J gene TRBJ2-2; D might be TRBD2 (5 bases). Germline-derived CDR1 and CDR2 are SGHRS and YFSETQ. Trimming removed 3 bases from V and 5 bases from J, with 17 bases in between. The CDR3 sequence is 16 residues long. The CDR3 region is CASSSRGLVGTGELFF. DNA of the CDR3: TGCGCCAGCAGCTCCCGTGGACTGGTCGGGACCGGGGAGCTGTTTTTT.

The chain's CDR3 is CAWPTSSYNSPLHF. CDR3 in DNA: TGTGCCTGGCCGACTTCCTCCTATAATTCACCCCTCCACTTT. The gene calls are TRBV30 and TRBJ1-6, with D uncertain. The CDR3 sequence is 14 residues long. Germline CDR1 GTSNPN, CDR2 SVGIG (reference sequence). The germline V and J ends were trimmed by 5 bases and 0 bases, with 8 bases remaining between them.

This clone has a handful of counts. V gene TRBV19 combines with J gene TRBJ2-1, with D possibly matching TRBD2 (6 bases). The V end was cut by 7 bases, the J end by 0 bases, with 13 bases between. This CDR3 has 15 amino acids. CDR1 and CDR2 (germline): LNHDA, SQIVND (reference sequence). CDR3 in amino acids: CASTVGGVSYNEQFF. DNA for the CDR3: TGTGCCAGTACCGTGGGGGGAGTCTCCTACAATGAGCAGTTCTTC.

A single count supports this clone. The chain employs TRBV11-2 and TRBJ1-4, with 7 bases matching TRBD1. This CDR3 contains 15 residues. Germline V gene lookup returns CDR1 SGHAT and CDR2 FQNNGV. With 5 bases clipped from V and 7 bases from J, the junction kept 10 bases outside the gene matches. CDR3 loop: CASSGQTGRSEKLFF. The CDR3 DNA sequence: TGTGCCAGCAGCGGACAGACAGGGAGAAGTGAAAAACTGTTTTTT.

V gene TRBV5-1 combines with J gene TRBJ2-7; 7 nucleotides match TRBD2. CDR3 length: 14 residues. CDR1 is SGHRS and CDR2 is YFSETQ in the germline V gene. Trimming at V came to 2 bases and at J to 6 bases, leaving 8 bases not matched to a gene. The chain's CDR3 is CASSLRGSLPEQYF. The CDR3 nucleotides read TGCGCCAGCAGCTTACGCGGGAGTCTTCCCGAGCAGTACTTC. The full variable domain, rest sourced from reference TRBV5-1 and TRBJ2-7, is KAGVTQTPRYLIKTRGQQVTLSCSPISGHRSVSWYQQTPGQGLQFLFEYFSETQRNKGNFPGRFSGRQFSNSRSEMNVSTLELGDSALYLCASSLRGSLPEQYFGPGTRLTVT.

The V gene is TRBV30, the J gene TRBJ1-1; weak D call: TRBD1 (5 bases). V lost 2 bases to trimming and J lost 2 bases, with 9 bases between them. This CDR3 comprises 13 residues. Germline V gene data show CDR1 as GTSNPN and CDR2 as SVGIG (reference sequence). CDR3 loop: CAWSTGGNTEAFF. CDR3 nucleotide sequence: TGTGCCTGGAGTACCGGGGGTAACACTGAAGCTTTCTTT.

The CDR3 DNA reads TGTGCCAGCAGTTTAAAGTCCTGGTTTCCTCGGGATTCACCCCTCCACTTT. Its protein is CASSLKSWFPRDSPLHF. V usage is TRBV28 and J usage is TRBJ1-6; no reliable D call. The CDR3 contains 17 residues. Trimming stripped 2 bases from V and 8 bases from J, with 19 bases between. Germline V gene lookup returns CDR1 MDHEN and CDR2 SYDVKM.

V and J are TRBV7-3 and TRBJ2-7; 11 bases are shared with TRBD2. The ends lost 5 bases at V and 1 base at J; junction bases unmatched: 4. CDR1 is SGHTA and CDR2 is FQGTGA in the germline V gene. There are 15 residues in the CDR3. CDR3: CASSTRLAGSYEQYF. The CDR3 bases are TGTGCCAGCAGCACCCGACTAGCGGGATCCTACGAGCAGTACTTC.

This clone was observed a few times. This chain joins TRBV19 and TRBJ1-2; unclear D gene. There are 16 residues in the CDR3. Germline V gives CDR1 LNHDA, CDR2 SQIVND (reference sequence). V shed 1 base and J shed 6 bases, with 18 bases lying between them. CDR3: CASSIGMWQAGNGYTF. DNA for the CDR3: TGTGCCAGTAGTATAGGGATGTGGCAGGCCGGGAATGGCTACACCTTC.

This chain connects TRBV6-6 to TRBJ1-2; D is unresolved. The CDR3 spans 12 residues. V lost 6 bases and J 4 bases, leaving 9 bases between the germline ends. From germline, CDR1 is MNHNY and CDR2 SVGAGI (reference sequence). The CDR3 loop reads CASSLSLYGYTF. The CDR3 DNA reads TGTGCCAGCAGCCTCTCCCTCTATGGCTACACCTTC.

The chain links TRBV7-8 to TRBJ2-7; 9 bases match TRBD2. Losses at the gene ends were 5 bases for V and 2 bases for J; bases not matched to a gene: 7. The CDR3 extends over 15 amino acids. The germline gives CDR1 SGHVS, CDR2 FQNEAQ. This CDR3 is CASSRSSGTTYEQYF. In DNA, the CDR3 is TGTGCCAGCAGCCGCTCTAGCGGGACAACCTACGAGCAGTACTTC.

V usage is TRBV7-9 and J usage is TRBJ2-7, with TRBD2 matching over 8 bases. Germline V lookup: CDR1 SEHNR, CDR2 FQNEAQ (reference sequence). CDR3 length: 16 amino acids. Unmatched junction bases numbered 9, after V lost 5 bases and J lost 0 bases. The CDR3 nucleotides read TGTGCCAGCAGCCCGGGAGCGGGAGCTCTCTCCTACGAGCAGTACTTC. The encoded protein is CASSPGAGALSYEQYF.

This chain uses TRBV27 with TRBJ2-2, with TRBD1 identical over 8 bases. The CDR3 is made up of 18 amino acids. V gave up 2 bases and J gave up 5 bases; unmatched junction bases: 13. Germline CDR1 reads MNHEY; CDR2 reads SMNVEV (reference sequence). Here the CDR3 DNA reads TGTGCCAGCAGTTTAACCCAAGCAGGGGGCGTAGGTACCGGGGAGCTGTTTTTT. Amino acids: CASSLTQAGGVGTGELFF.

CDR3 in amino acids: CASSLAGVNEQYF. The CDR3 nucleotides are TGTGCCAGTAGTTTAGCGGGAGTGAACGAGCAGTACTTC. The genes are TRBV19 and TRBJ2-7; 9 nucleotides agree with TRBD2. Per germline, CDR1 LNHDA and CDR2 SQIVND (reference sequence). The CDR3 has 13 amino acids. V dropped 5 bases and J dropped 5; count of bases not matched to a gene: 4. Full variable domain (rest looked up from reference TRBV19 and TRBJ2-7): DGGITQSPKYLFRKEGQNVTLSCEQNLNHDAMYWYRQDPGQGLRLIYYSQIVNDFQKGDIAEGYSVSREKKESFPLTVTSAQKNPTAFYLCASSLAGVNEQYFGPGTRLTVT.

The chain couples TRBV12-3 or TRBV12-4 to TRBJ2-5; D may be TRBD2 (6 bases). CDR3 length: 13 residues. V lost 6 bases and J 5 bases, leaving 13 bases between the germline ends. The CDR3 sequence is CASSPGAGETQYF. The CDR3 bases are TGTGCCAGCAGCCCGGGAGCCGGGGAGACCCAGTACTTC.